What follows are 12 T cell receptor beta chains derived from one specimen sequenced in a study of blood T cell repertoires in COVID-19 (TCRdb year 2020). Library method: the immunoSEQ multiplex PCR assay. In TCRdb, the immuneACCESS table is reduced to in-frame sequences with V and J assigned. These tables do not hold every clone; where another copy was compared, an unresolved V gene accounts for under half, and the others remain unexplained. This sample gives about 200,000 clones in total; around four fifths of them show up just once. The leading ten clones occupy around 30% of the sample. Sequenced material: peripheral blood. These receptors all stem from a middle-aged man with acute or convalescent COVID-19.

The chain employs TRBV6-5 and TRBJ1-1, with TRBD1 as a possible D gene (6 bases). The CDR3 extends over 14 amino acids. The ends were cut back, 5 bases at V and 3 bases at J, with 13 bases in the middle. The germline gives CDR1 MNHEY, CDR2 SVGAGI. The CDR3 bases are TGTGCCAGCAGTCTTATTCAGGGGTACACTGAAGCTTTCTTT. This translates into CASSLIQGYTEAFF.

J is TRBJ2-2 and V is TRBV5-6; the match to TRBD1 covers 9 bases. V was clipped by 4 bases and J by 3 bases; unmatched bases: 7. There are 16 residues in the CDR3. Germline CDR1 is SGHDT and CDR2 is YYEEEE. CDR3 amino acids: CASSNLGTGHTGELFF. Here the CDR3 DNA reads TGTGCCAGCAGCAACCTAGGGACAGGGCACACCGGGGAGCTGTTTTTT.

This clone was picked up many times. This chain links TRBV7-9 with TRBJ1-2; a weak D match, TRBD1 (5 bases). In germline, CDR1 is SEHNR, CDR2 FQNEAQ (reference sequence). The CDR3 spans 16 residues. V shed 5 bases and J shed 5 bases, with 21 bases lying between them. The CDR3 DNA reads as TGTGCCAGCAGCCCCACCGCAGGGATCTACGGGTATGGCTACACCTTC. Translated: CASSPTAGIYGYGYTF.

The chain joins TRBV10-2 to TRBJ2-1, with TRBD1 matching 8 bases. The CDR3 contains 14 residues. The V gene end was trimmed by 5 bases and the J gene end by 5 bases; junction bases not matched to a gene: 5. Germline loops: CDR1 WSHSY, CDR2 SAAADI. The CDR3 is CASSPGTGDNEQFF. The CDR3 nucleotides read TGCGCCAGCAGTCCCGGGACAGGAGACAATGAGCAGTTCTTC.

The J gene is TRBJ2-5, the V gene TRBV12-3 or TRBV12-4, with 7 positions matching TRBD1. This CDR3 has 13 amino acids. Germline trimming cut 6 bases from V and 5 bases from J; bases unmatched to any gene: 6. The CDR3, as DNA: TGTGCCAGCAGCCGCGACAGGGTCGAGACCCAGTACTTC. Protein product: CASSRDRVETQYF.

The rearrangement uses TRBV20-1 and TRBJ1-2; 7 positions match TRBD1. The CDR3 sequence is 16 residues long. J lost 6 bases, V lost 3 bases, and 16 bases had no gene match. Germline CDR1 is DFQATT and CDR2 is SNEGSKA (reference sequence). The CDR3 DNA reads as TGCAGTGCTAGTAAGGGACAGCTTCTAGCAGGGGATGGCTACACCTTC. It encodes CSASKGQLLAGDGYTF.

The chain links TRBV28 to TRBJ1-5; TRBD1 is a possible D gene (5 bases). The CDR3 consists of 14 residues. Germline V lookup: CDR1 MDHEN, CDR2 SYDVKM. Trimming left V 7 bases short and J 4 bases short, with 14 bases between. CDR3 bases: TGTGCCAGCAACGGGGGGGGAGAGAATCAGCCCCAGCATTTT. Protein product: CASNGGGENQPQHF.

The gene calls are TRBV7-6 and TRBJ2-1; 10 bases are shared with TRBD2. Germline V CDR1 and CDR2: SGHVS, FNYEAQ. The junction had 9 bases not matched to a gene; V was cut back by 5 bases and J by 2 bases. The CDR3 totals 17 residues. The CDR3 sequence is CASSLRAAGGTYNEQFF. The CDR3 DNA follows: TGTGCCAGCAGCCTTAGGGCAGCGGGGGGGACCTACAATGAGCAGTTCTTC.

The chain employs TRBV7-2 and TRBJ2-3; 8 bases agree with TRBD2. Germline CDR1 SGHTA, CDR2 FQGNSA. Trimming at V came to 2 bases and at J to 2 bases, leaving 3 bases not matched to a gene. CDR3 length: 15 amino acids. This CDR3 is CASSLNGGATDTQYF. The DNA of the CDR3 is TGTGCCAGCAGCTTAAACGGGGGGGCCACAGATACGCAGTATTTT.

CDR3 sequence (DNA): TGTGCCAGCAGCCCCGGGACTAGCGGACCTCAGTACTTC. The encoded protein is CASSPGTSGPQYF. V gene TRBV7-7 combines with J gene TRBJ2-4; 11 nucleotides match TRBD2. This CDR3 spans 13 amino acids. Germline CDR1 reads SSHAT; CDR2 reads FNYEAQ (reference sequence). The trim removed 5 bases at V and 12 bases at J, leaving 6 bases unmatched.

The V call is TRBV7-2, the J call TRBJ2-3; 7 bases line up with TRBD1. The CDR3 extends over 16 amino acids. The germline CDR1 and CDR2 sequences are SGHTA and FQGNSA. Germline trimming cut 1 base from V and 0 bases from J; bases unmatched to any gene: 4. CDR3 amino acids: CASSLVGGRSTDTQYF. The CDR3 coding sequence is TGTGCCAGCAGCTTAGTAGGGGGCCGTAGCACAGATACGCAGTATTTT.

This chain links TRBV6-1 with TRBJ2-1; 14 bases line up with TRBD2. The CDR3 extends over 19 amino acids. With 0 bases clipped from V and 12 bases from J, the junction kept 16 bases outside the gene matches. CDR1 MNHNS and CDR2 SASEGT come from the germline V gene. The CDR3 DNA reads TGTGCCAGCAGTGAAGCTGGAGGTACCGGGACTAGCGGGAGCGGCGGGCAGTTCTTC. Residues: CASSEAGGTGTSGSGGQFF.